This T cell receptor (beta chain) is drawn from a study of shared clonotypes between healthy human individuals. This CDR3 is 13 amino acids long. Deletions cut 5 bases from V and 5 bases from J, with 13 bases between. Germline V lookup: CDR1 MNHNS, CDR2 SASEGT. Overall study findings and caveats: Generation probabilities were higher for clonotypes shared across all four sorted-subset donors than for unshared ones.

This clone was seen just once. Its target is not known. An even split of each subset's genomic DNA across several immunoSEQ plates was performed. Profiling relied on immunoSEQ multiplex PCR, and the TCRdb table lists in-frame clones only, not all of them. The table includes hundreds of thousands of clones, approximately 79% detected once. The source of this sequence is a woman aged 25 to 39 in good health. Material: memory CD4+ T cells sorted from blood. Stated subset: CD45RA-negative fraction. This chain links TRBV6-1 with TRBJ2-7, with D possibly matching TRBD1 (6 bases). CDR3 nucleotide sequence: TGTGCCAGCAGTCGTAGCAGGGGAAACGAGCAGTACTTC. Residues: CASSRSRGNEQYF.